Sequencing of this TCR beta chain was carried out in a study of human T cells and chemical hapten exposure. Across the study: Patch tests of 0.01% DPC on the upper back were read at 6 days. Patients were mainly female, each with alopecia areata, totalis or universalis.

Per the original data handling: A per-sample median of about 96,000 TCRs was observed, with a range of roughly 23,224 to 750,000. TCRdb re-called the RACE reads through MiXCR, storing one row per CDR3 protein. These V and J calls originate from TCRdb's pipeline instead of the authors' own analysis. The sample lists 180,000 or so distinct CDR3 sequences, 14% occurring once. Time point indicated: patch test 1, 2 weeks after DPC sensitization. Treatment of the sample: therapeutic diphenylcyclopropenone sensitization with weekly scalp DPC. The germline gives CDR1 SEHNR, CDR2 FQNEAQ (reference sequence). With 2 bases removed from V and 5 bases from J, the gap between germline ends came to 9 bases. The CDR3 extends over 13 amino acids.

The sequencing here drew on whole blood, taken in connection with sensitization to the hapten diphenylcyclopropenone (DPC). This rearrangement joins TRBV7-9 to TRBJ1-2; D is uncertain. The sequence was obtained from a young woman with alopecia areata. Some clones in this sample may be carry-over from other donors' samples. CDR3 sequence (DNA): TGTGCCAGCAGCTTATTTGAACGATATGGCTACACCTTC. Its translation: CASSLFERYGYTF.